This paragraph reports one TCR beta chain. Its antigen is as yet unknown. The source of the sample is a study of CD8 T cells in ankylosing spondylitis. Points from the study as a whole: Roughly 8 highly homologous variants formed a TCR beta motif that appeared characteristic of ankylosing spondylitis blood. The study looked at matched synovial fluid samples from ankylosing spondylitis patients. Disease-linked clones were reported to be significantly enriched there.

With molecular barcodes, quantitative 5'-RACE was used to make the TCR beta libraries. TCRdb used MiXCR to reprocess the 5' RACE reads, holding one entry per CDR3 protein. In the table there are 150,000 to 200,000 distinct CDR3 sequences, under 35% of which are singletons. The sequenced sample consisted of synovial fluid, either unsorted or a sorted T cell fraction (not recorded which). The sequence was collected from a male donor with ankylosing spondylitis.

DNA for the CDR3: TGCAGTGCTAGCGCGGGCCTCGGGAGGACCACTGAAGCTTTCTTT. Residues: CSASAGLGRTTEAFF. V is TRBV20-1 and J is TRBJ1-1; D call uncertain. V lost 3 bases to trimming and J lost 4 bases, with 18 bases between them. The CDR3 contains 15 residues. In germline, CDR1 is DFQATT, CDR2 SNEGSKA (reference sequence).